This record covers a single T cell receptor beta chain. This entry is derived from a study of tumor-infiltrating lymphocytes in localized non-small cell lung cancer. CDR3 length: 14 amino acids. Germline lookup yields CDR1 LNHDA and CDR2 SQIVND (reference sequence). V was pared by 2 bases and J by 2 bases, with 6 bases between. The protocol was immunoSEQ multiplex PCR, while the TCRdb copy is restricted to in-frame clones and leaves out a portion. There are around 15,000 clones in the sample; almost 70% occur only once, and under 7.5% lies in the top ten. The TCR was taken from a human donor with non-small cell lung cancer. The rearrangement links TRBV19 to TRBJ2-2; D not certain. The sample was lung tumor tissue. DNA for the CDR3: TGTGCCAGTAGTATAAATCATAACACCGGGGAGCTGTTTTTT. Translation gives CASSINHNTGELFF.